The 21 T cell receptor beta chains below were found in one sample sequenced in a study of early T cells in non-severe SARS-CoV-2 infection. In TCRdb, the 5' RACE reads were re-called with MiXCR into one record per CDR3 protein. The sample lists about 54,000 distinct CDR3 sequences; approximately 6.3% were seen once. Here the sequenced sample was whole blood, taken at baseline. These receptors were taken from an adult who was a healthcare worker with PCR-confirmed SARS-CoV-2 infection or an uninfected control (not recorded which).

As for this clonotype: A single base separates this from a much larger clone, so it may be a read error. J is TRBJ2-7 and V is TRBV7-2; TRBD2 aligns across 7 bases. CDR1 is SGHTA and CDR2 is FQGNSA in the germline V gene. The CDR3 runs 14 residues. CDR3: CASSSTSTHYGQYF. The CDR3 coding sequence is TGTGCCAGCAGCTCGACTAGCACCCACTACGGGCAGTACTTC.

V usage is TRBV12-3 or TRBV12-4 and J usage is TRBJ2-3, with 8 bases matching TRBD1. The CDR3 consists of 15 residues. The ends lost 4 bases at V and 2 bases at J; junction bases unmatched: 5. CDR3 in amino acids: CASSSGQGYTDTQYF. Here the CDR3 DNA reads TGTGCCAGCAGTTCTGGACAGGGCTACACAGATACGCAGTATTTT.

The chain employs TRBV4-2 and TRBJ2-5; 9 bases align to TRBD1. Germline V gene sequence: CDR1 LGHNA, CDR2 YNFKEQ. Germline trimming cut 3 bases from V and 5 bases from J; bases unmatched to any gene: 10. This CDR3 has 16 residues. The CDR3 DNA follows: TGTGCCAGCAGCCAGAGACAGACAGGGGGAGGGGAGACCCAGTACTTC. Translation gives CASSQRQTGGGETQYF.

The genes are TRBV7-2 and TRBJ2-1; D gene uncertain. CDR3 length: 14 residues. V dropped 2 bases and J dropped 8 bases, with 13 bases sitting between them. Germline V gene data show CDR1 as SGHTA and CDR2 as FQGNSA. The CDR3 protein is CASSLRSGYHEQFF. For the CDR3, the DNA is TGTGCCAGCAGCTTACGGTCGGGTTACCATGAGCAGTTCTTC. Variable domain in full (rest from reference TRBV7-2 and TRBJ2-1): GAGVSQSPSNKVTEKGKDVELRCDPISGHTALYWYRQSLGQGLEFLIYFQGNSAPDKSGLPSDRFSAERTGGSVSTLTIQRTQQEDSAVYLCASSLRSGYHEQFFGPGTRLTVL.

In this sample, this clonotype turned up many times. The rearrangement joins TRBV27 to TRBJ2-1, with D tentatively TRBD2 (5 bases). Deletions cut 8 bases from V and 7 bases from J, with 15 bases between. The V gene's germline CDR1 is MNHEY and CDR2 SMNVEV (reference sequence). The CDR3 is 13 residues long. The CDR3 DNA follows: TGTGCCAGCGGACTCAGGATGCGGAATGAGCAGTTCTTC. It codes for CASGLRMRNEQFF.

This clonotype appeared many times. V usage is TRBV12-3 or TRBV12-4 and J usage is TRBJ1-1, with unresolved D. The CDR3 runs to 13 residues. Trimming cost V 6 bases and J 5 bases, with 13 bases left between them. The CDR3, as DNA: TGTGCCAGCAGCCTCGAATCGAGGACTGAAGCTTTCTTT. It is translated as CASSLESRTEAFF.

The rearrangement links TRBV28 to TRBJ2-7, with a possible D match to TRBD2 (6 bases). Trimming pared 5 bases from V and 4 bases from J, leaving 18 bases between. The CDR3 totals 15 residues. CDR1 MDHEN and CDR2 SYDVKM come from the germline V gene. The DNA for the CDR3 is TGTGCCAGCAGTCCGTGGGGGGTCGGGAAGTACGAGCAGTACTTC. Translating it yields CASSPWGVGKYEQYF.

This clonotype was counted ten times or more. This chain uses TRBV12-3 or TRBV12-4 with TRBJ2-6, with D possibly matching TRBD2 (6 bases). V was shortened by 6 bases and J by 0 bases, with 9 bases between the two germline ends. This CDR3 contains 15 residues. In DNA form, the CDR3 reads TGTGCCAGCAGCTTGGGAGGCTCTGGGGCCAACGTCCTGACTTTC. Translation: CASSLGGSGANVLTF.

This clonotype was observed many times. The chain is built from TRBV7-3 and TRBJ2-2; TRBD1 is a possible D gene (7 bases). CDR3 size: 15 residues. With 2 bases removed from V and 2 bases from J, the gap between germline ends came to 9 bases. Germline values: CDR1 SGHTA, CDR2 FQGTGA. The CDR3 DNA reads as TGTGCCAGCAGCTTACAGGGGGGAAACACCGGGGAGCTGTTTTTT. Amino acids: CASSLQGGNTGELFF. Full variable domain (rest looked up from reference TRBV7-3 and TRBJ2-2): GAGVSQTPSNKVTEKGKYVELRCDPISGHTALYWYRQSLGQGPEFLIYFQGTGAADDSGLPNDRFFAVRPEGSVSTLKIQRTERGDSAVYLCASSLQGGNTGELFFGEGSRLTVL.

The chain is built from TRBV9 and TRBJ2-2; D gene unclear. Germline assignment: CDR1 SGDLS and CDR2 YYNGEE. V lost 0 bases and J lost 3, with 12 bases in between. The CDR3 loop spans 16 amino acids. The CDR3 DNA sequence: TGTGCCAGCAGCGTAGCAGAGAAGGGTCACACCGGGGAGCTGTTTTTT. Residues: CASSVAEKGHTGELFF.

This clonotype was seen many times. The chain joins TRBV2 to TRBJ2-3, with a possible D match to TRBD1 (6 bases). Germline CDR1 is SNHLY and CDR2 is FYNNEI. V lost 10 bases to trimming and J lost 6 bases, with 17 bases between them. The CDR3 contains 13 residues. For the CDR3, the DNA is TGTGCCATCCGACAGGCTTGGTCCGATACGCAGTATTTT. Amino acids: CAIRQAWSDTQYF.

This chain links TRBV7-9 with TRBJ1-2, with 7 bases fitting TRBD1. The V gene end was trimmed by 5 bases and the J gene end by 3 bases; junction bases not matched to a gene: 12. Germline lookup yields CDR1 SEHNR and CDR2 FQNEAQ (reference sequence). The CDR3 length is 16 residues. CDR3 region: CASSPPEGAGYYGYTF. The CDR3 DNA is TGTGCCAGCAGCCCCCCCGAGGGGGCGGGGTACTATGGCTACACCTTC.

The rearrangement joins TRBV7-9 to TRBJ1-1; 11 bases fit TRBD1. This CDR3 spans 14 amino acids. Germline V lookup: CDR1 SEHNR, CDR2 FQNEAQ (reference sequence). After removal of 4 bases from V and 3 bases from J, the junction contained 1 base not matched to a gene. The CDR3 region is CASSWGQGDTEAFF. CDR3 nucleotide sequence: TGTGCCAGCAGCTGGGGACAGGGGGACACTGAAGCTTTCTTT. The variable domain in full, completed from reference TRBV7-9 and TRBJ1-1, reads DTGVSQNPRHKITKRGQNVTFRCDPISEHNRLYWYRQTLGQGPEFLTYFQNEAQLEKSRLLSDRFSAERPKGSFSTLEIQRTEQGDSAMYLCASSWGQGDTEAFFGQGTRLTVV.

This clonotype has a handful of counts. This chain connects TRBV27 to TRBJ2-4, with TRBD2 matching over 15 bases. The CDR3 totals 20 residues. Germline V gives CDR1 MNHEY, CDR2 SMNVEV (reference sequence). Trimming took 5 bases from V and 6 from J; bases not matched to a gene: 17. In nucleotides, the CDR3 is TGTGCCAGCAGTCCAAGCATGGGACTAGCGGGGGGTGAGAGGGTAAACATTCAGTACTTC. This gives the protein CASSPSMGLAGGERVNIQYF.

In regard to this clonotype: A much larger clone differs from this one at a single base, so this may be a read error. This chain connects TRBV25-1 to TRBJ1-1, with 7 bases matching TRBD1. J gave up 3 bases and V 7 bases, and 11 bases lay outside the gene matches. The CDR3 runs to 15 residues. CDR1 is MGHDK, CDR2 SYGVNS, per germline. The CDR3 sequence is CASNGIRQGYTEAFF. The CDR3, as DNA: TGTGCCAGCAATGGAATAAGACAGGGATACACTGAAGCTTTCTTT. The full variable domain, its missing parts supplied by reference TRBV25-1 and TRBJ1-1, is EADIYQTPRYLVIGTGKKITLECSQTMGHDKMYWYQQDPGMELHLIHYSYGVNSTEKGDLSSESTVSRIRTEHFPLTLESARPSHTSQYLCASNGIRQGYTEAFFGQGTRLTVV.

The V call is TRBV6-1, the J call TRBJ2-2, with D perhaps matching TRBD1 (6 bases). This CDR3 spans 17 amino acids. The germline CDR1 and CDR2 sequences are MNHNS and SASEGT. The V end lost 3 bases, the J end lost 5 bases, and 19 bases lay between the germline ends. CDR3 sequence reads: CASSEWQGIIGTGELFF. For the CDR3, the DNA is TGTGCCAGCAGTGAGTGGCAGGGGATTATAGGAACCGGGGAGCTGTTTTTT.

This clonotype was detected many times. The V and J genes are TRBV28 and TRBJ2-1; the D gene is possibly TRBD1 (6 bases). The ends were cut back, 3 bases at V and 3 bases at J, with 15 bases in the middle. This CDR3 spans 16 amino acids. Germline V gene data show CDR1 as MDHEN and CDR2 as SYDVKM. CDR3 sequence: CASSFSDRTYYNEQFF. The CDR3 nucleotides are TGTGCCAGCAGTTTTTCCGACAGGACTTACTACAATGAGCAGTTCTTC.

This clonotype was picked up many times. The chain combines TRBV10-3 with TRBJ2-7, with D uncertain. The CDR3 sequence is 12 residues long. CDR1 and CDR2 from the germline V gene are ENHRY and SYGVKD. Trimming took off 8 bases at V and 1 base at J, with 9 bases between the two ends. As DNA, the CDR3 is TGTGCCATCTCACAGTTATCCTACGAGCAGTACTTC. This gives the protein CAISQLSYEQYF.

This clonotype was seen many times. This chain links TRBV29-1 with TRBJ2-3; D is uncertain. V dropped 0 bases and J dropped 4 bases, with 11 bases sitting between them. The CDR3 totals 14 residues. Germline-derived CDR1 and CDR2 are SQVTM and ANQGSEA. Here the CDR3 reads CSVEDPAAPDTQYF. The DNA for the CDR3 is TGCAGCGTTGAAGATCCTGCAGCCCCAGATACGCAGTATTTT.

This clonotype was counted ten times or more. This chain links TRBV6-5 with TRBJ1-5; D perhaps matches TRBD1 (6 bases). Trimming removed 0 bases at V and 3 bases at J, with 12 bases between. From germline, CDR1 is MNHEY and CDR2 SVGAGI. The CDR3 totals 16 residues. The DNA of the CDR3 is TGTGCCAGCAGTTACTCGTGGACAGACTCCAATCAGCCCCAGCATTTT. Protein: CASSYSWTDSNQPQHF.

CDR3 nucleotide sequence: TGTGCCAGCAGTGATTTTCGCGCCGGGGAGCTGTTTTTT. Translation gives CASSDFRAGELFF. J is TRBJ2-2 and V is TRBV6-1; D remains unclear. The CDR3 contains 13 residues. Germline V gene lookup returns CDR1 MNHNS and CDR2 SASEGT. The germline V and J ends were trimmed by 3 bases and 6 bases, with 8 bases remaining between them.